This T cell receptor (beta chain) is from a study of OX40 agonist ivuxolimab in advanced cancers. Turning to the study itself: Around 40% of patients had received prior checkpoint inhibitor therapy.

The germline V gene encodes CDR1 MNHEY and CDR2 SMNVEV (reference sequence). There are 15 residues in the CDR3. V lost 9 bases and J 3 bases, leaving 20 bases between the germline ends. Repertoires were generated with immunoSEQ multiplex PCR, while TCRdb's copy carries only in-frame clones and drops some. Of tens of thousands of clones listed, about 83% are singletons. Study findings and constraints: Some nonresponders likewise displayed low normalized T-cell clonal expansion. Clonal expansion by week 6 occurred in CD4+ and CD8+ blood T cells (at 0.1 to 3.0 mg/kg). Mean expanded clone counts were higher in CD8+ than CD4+ T cells.

As concerns this clone: Its antigen is unknown.

This sample comprised CD4+ or CD8+ T cells sorted from blood, obtained in a trial of the OX40 agonist ivuxolimab. This clonotype was obtained from an adult with an advanced solid tumor such as melanoma, head and neck, liver or kidney cancer. The chain couples TRBV27 to TRBJ1-1, with a weak D call TRBD1 (6 bases). The CDR3 nucleotides read TGTGCCAGGATTGGGATCCCTAGGGGGGACACTGAAGCTTTCTTT. This encodes CARIGIPRGDTEAFF.